The clone carrying this T cell receptor (beta chain) was observed a handful of times. Its antigen is not known. The junction had 7 bases not matched to a gene; V was cut back by 3 bases and J by 2 bases. CDR3 length: 15 residues. Germline V gene lookup returns CDR1 DFQATT and CDR2 SNEGSKA (reference sequence). The sample belongs to a study of post-analysis software for immune sequencing data. Study-level information: The disease courses covered relapsing-remitting, secondary progressive and progressive-relapsing multiple sclerosis.

Study-level findings and limits: The five TRBV segments detected at higher frequency in patients than in controls included TRBV5-6, TRBV5-1 and TRBV20-1.

The authors incorporated unique molecular identifiers into the TCR beta cDNA libraries. TCRdb called the PCR reads again in MiXCR, with one record for every CDR3 protein. The sample yields about 540,000 distinct CDR3 sequences, under 40% seen once. The sample comprised blood. The chain combines TRBV20-1 with TRBJ2-5; 9 positions match TRBD2. The receptor's source is a girl aged 2-17 years with multiple sclerosis. CDR3 amino acids: CSASIPSGVQETQYF. The CDR3 nucleotides read TGCAGTGCTAGTATCCCTAGCGGGGTGCAAGAGACCCAGTACTTC.